This T cell receptor (beta chain) is drawn from a study of blood T cell repertoires in COVID-19. Study as a whole: Collection of acute and convalescent COVID-19 samples took place in the United States, Italy and Spain. T cells, B-cell-depleted T cells, or PBMCs provided the cDNA or gDNA that served as material.

This CDR3 comprises 13 residues. The germline V gene has CDR1 SNHLY and CDR2 FYNNEI. Trimming stripped 6 bases from V and 0 bases from J, with 9 bases between. Methods used by the authors: Researchers report that nucleated cell counts were estimated from reference gene primer amplification. The protocol was immunoSEQ multiplex PCR, while the TCRdb copy is restricted to in-frame clones and leaves out a portion. That table gives V, J and clone size, and the DNA gave D and trimming. This sample yields about 89,000 clones, of which 70% to 85% are seen a single time; about 10% belongs to the top ten. The receptor comes from a man between 65 and 85 years old with acute or convalescent COVID-19. The V call is TRBV2, the J call TRBJ2-7, with no clear D. The source material was peripheral blood. The CDR3 DNA reads as TGTGCCAGCAGGACCACAGTCTCCTACGAGCAGTACTTC. Translation: CASRTTVSYEQYF.